The rows below give T cell receptor beta chains drawn from one sample of a study of early T cells in non-severe SARS-CoV-2 infection. TCRdb re-called the 5' RACE reads through MiXCR, storing one row per CDR3 protein. Of more than 85,000 distinct CDR3 sequences listed, around 17% are singletons. The sequenced sample was whole blood, obtained at baseline. The receptors stem from an adult who was a healthcare worker with PCR-confirmed SARS-CoV-2 infection or an uninfected control (not recorded which). CDR3s include the opening cysteine and the closing phenylalanine or tryptophan. Each record gives: D gene, clone size, V gene, J gene, CDR3 DNA, CDR3 protein. The D gene is left open where the match is weak. Clone size is not always given. Where it is, it says once, few, many or a class for expanded clones.

.	many	TRBV15	TRBJ2-3	TGTGCCACCAGCAGAGAGGGGCTAGATACGCAGTATTTT	CATSREGLDTQYF
TRBD1	many	TRBV20-1	TRBJ1-2	TGCAGTGCCAGGGCAGGGGGCGATGGCTACACCTTC	CSARAGGDGYTF
.	few	TRBV27	TRBJ2-7	TGTGCCAGCAAGGCGGGAAGCTCCTACGAGCAGTACTTC	CASKAGSSYEQYF
.	.	TRBV18	TRBJ2-3	TGTGCCAGCTCACCACCCGTTCCAGATACGCAGTATTTT	CASSPPVPDTQYF
.	.	TRBV7-9	TRBJ2-3	TGTGCCATAATGACAGTTACTAGCACAGATACGCAGTATTTT	CAIMTVTSTDTQYF
.	few	TRBV7-7	TRBJ2-5	TGTGCCAGCAGCTTAGAGGGTCTAGCCCAAGAGACCCAGTACTTC	CASSLEGLAQETQYF
.	few	TRBV29-1	TRBJ2-7	TGCAGCGTTGCGCAGGTGGATTCCTACGAGCAGTACTTC	CSVAQVDSYEQYF
.	.	TRBV2	TRBJ2-7	TGTGCCAGCAGTGGGTTACAGGGGGGGATCTACGAGCAGTACTTC	CASSGLQGGIYEQYF
.	.	TRBV4-3	TRBJ1-6	TGCGCCAGCAGCCAACTACAGGAACCACGGGCCGATTCACCCCTCCACTTT	CASSQLQEPRADSPLHF
TRBD2	.	TRBV6-1	TRBJ2-1	TGTGCCAGCTCACGACTAGCGGGAGAAGGGAATGAGCAGTTCTTC	CASSRLAGEGNEQFF
TRBD2	many	TRBV20-1	TRBJ2-1	TGCAGTGCGGCCGGGACTAGCGGATACAATGAGCAGTTCTTC	CSAAGTSGYNEQFF
TRBD2	.	TRBV12-3/TRBV12-4	TRBJ2-1	TGTGCCAGCAGTCGAATAGCGGGGCCCTACAATGAGCAGTTCTTC	CASSRIAGPYNEQFF
TRBD2	few	TRBV7-6	TRBJ2-1	TGTGCCAGCAGCTTAGGCACTAGCGGGAGCCACAATGAGCAGTTCTTC	CASSLGTSGSHNEQFF
.	few	TRBV28	TRBJ1-4	TGTGCCAGCAGAGTACCAAAAGGAAAACTGTTTTTT	CASRVPKGKLFF
.	.	TRBV28	TRBJ1-1	TGTGCCACCGCGTGGCGGACAGCTTTCTTT	CATAWRTAFF
.	few	TRBV11-2	TRBJ2-6	TGTGCCAGCAGGCATTATGGCAGAGAGCTATACTCTGGGGCCAACGTCCTGACTTTC	CASRHYGRELYSGANVLTF
.	.	TRBV24-1	TRBJ2-5	TGTGCCACCAGTGATCTGCTGGAGACCCAGTACTTC	CATSDLLETQYF
.	few	TRBV4-1	TRBJ1-2	TGCGCCAGCAGCGTACGAGAACAGAGTAACTATGGCTACACCTTC	CASSVREQSNYGYTF
.	.	TRBV19	TRBJ2-6	TGTGCCAGTACCCTACAGGGCCACTCTGGGGCCAACGTCCTGACTTTC	CASTLQGHSGANVLTF
.	.	TRBV12-3/TRBV12-4	TRBJ1-6	TGTGCCAGCAGCCAACGCATCCCGAATTCACCCCTCCACTTT	CASSQRIPNSPLHF
.	.	TRBV6-5	TRBJ2-1	TGTGCCAGCAGTTCTCAAGGGTTCAATGAGCAGTTCTTC	CASSSQGFNEQFF
.	.	TRBV6-5	TRBJ1-2	TGTGCCAGCAGCAACGTCAAGAGGGGACTTATTTTTGTCTATGGCTACACCTTC	CASSNVKRGLIFVYGYTF
TRBD1	medium-sized	TRBV6-5	TRBJ2-3	TGTGCCAGCAGCCGGACAGGGGAGGGAGATACGCAGTATTTT	CASSRTGEGDTQYF
TRBD2	.	TRBV4-3	TRBJ2-3	TGCGCCAGCAGCCAAGCTGGCGGGAGAAAGACAGATACGCAGTATTTT	CASSQAGGRKTDTQYF
TRBD2	few	TRBV12-3/TRBV12-4	TRBJ2-7	TGTGCCAGCAGCCGCCTCCCTAGCGGGAGGAGGTACGAGCAGTACTTC	CASSRLPSGRRYEQYF
TRBD2	once	TRBV20-1	TRBJ2-1	TGCAGTGCGACAAAAAGCGGACTAGCGGGGAGCTCCTACAATGAGCAGTTCTTC	CSATKSGLAGSSYNEQFF
.	.	TRBV20-1	TRBJ2-7	TGCAGTGCTAGAGCGAGCTCCTACGAGCAGTACTTC	CSARASSYEQYF
TRBD2	once	TRBV3-1	TRBJ2-1	TGTGCCAGCAGCCAAGAAGTGCCTAGCGGGATTCTCAATGAGCAGTTCTTC	CASSQEVPSGILNEQFF
TRBD1	few	TRBV27	TRBJ1-2	TGTGCCAGCAGTTTGGGACAGGGGGCAAATGGCTACACCTTC	CASSLGQGANGYTF
.	few	TRBV11-2	TRBJ2-7	TGTGCCAGCAGCGCTCAGGGGCACGAGCAGTACTTC	CASSAQGHEQYF
.	.	TRBV20-1	TRBJ2-7	TGCAGTGCTACCCGCTCCTACGAGCAGTACTTC	CSATRSYEQYF
.	.	TRBV7-6	TRBJ1-1	TGTGCCAGCAGCCTCGGCCGCCGGACAGAAGCTTTCTTT	CASSLGRRTEAFF
.	many	TRBV28	TRBJ1-2	TGTGCCAGCAGTTTATGGGAAGCTGGCTACACCTTC	CASSLWEAGYTF
TRBD2	.	TRBV28	TRBJ2-7	TGTGCCAGCACCACCCCGACTAGCGCTCTCTACGAGCAGTACTTC	CASTTPTSALYEQYF
TRBD1	few	TRBV27	TRBJ1-2	TGTGCCAGCACCCGACAGGGGGCGAGTGGCTACACCTTC	CASTRQGASGYTF
.	many	TRBV12-3/TRBV12-4	TRBJ1-1	TGTGCCAGCAGCGCCGGGGTGAACACTGAAGCTTTCTTT	CASSAGVNTEAFF
.	many	TRBV20-1	TRBJ2-1	TGCAGTGCCCCGACCAGTGAGACCTACAATGAGCAGTTCTTC	CSAPTSETYNEQFF
TRBD2	.	TRBV27	TRBJ2-7	TGTGCCAGCAGTGTGCGACCTAGCGGGAGAGTCGCCTACGAGCAGTACTTC	CASSVRPSGRVAYEQYF
.	many	TRBV6-1	TRBJ1-5	TGTGCCAGCAGTGACAGAGGGGGACAGCCCCAGCATTTT	CASSDRGGQPQHF
.	few	TRBV7-9	TRBJ1-4	.	CASSRISAQLMKNCFF
.	.	TRBV6-4	TRBJ2-1	TGTGCCAGCAGTGACTCTTGGGTAGCGAATTCCAATGAGCAGTTCTTC	CASSDSWVANSNEQFF
.	few	TRBV7-8	TRBJ1-2	TGTGCCAGCAGCCCACCGGGGCAGTTGTATGGCTACACCTTC	CASSPPGQLYGYTF